The 8 T cell receptor beta chains below were found in one sample sequenced in a study of low-dose radiotherapy and immunotherapy resistance in tumors. Time point: after trial treatment. Treatment in this sample: LDRT plus nivolumab, ipilimumab, low-dose cyclophosphamide and aspirin (RACIN trial). Both TCRalpha and TCRbeta chains were reverse transcribed with V-gene-specific primers. With a V-primer adapter and a constant-region primer, TCRs were amplified for 20 to 25 PCR cycles. TCRdb re-derived calls from the reads in MiXCR, one entry per CDR3 protein. Of some 46,000 distinct CDR3 sequences listed, 20% to 30% are singletons. The sequences come from PBMCs, collected after low-dose radiotherapy plus immunotherapy. These receptors came from a male donor with prostate cancer.

This clonotype was seen a handful of times. The rearrangement joins TRBV9 to TRBJ2-1; 14 positions match TRBD2. V lost 6 bases and J lost 7; bases outside the gene matches: 9. The CDR3 runs to 16 residues. Germline values: CDR1 SGDLS, CDR2 YYNGEE. In DNA form, the CDR3 reads TGTGCCAGCACCCCGGTCCGGACTAGCGGGAGGAATGAGCAGTTCTTC. Translated, it gives CASTPVRTSGRNEQFF.

Points on this clonotype: This probably arose from a read error, given a far larger clone one base away. This rearrangement joins TRBV27 to TRBJ2-7; D is possibly TRBD1 (6 bases). The V gene's germline CDR1 is MNHEY and CDR2 SMNVEV (reference sequence). CDR3 length: 12 residues. Here the CDR3 reads CASSSQGYELYF. CDR3 bases: TGTGCCAGCAGTTCTCAGGGGTACGAGCTGTACTTC.

This clonotype was observed a handful of times. The chain combines TRBV28 with TRBJ1-1, with unresolved D. CDR1 is MDHEN and CDR2 is SYDVKM in the germline V gene. Trimming pared 7 bases from V and 0 bases from J, leaving 6 bases between. This CDR3 is 12 amino acids long. The CDR3 bases are TGTGCCAGCAACGGTGTGAACACTGAAGCTTTCTTT. This sequence encodes CASNGVNTEAFF.

The V call is TRBV5-1, the J call TRBJ2-7; a weak D match, TRBD1 (6 bases). V dropped 4 bases and J dropped 0 bases, with 20 bases sitting between them. Germline V gives CDR1 SGHRS, CDR2 YFSETQ. This CDR3 spans 17 amino acids. For the CDR3, the DNA is TGCGCCAGCAGCCTCCGGACAGTTGGTTCCGGCTCCTACGAGCAGTACTTC. Residues: CASSLRTVGSGSYEQYF.

This clonotype was seen repeatedly, ten times or more. The CDR3 DNA sequence: TGCGCCAGCAGCTTTCGCTCAGGGGCTGATGGCTACACCTTC. It codes for CASSFRSGADGYTF. The chain recombines TRBV5-1 with TRBJ1-2, with TRBD1 as a possible D gene (6 bases). V was cut by 2 bases and J by 6 bases, with 14 bases left in between. Germline V gene data show CDR1 as SGHRS and CDR2 as YFSETQ. This CDR3 has 14 amino acids. Full variable domain (rest looked up from reference TRBV5-1 and TRBJ1-2): KAGVTQTPRYLIKTRGQQVTLSCSPISGHRSVSWYQQTPGQGLQFLFEYFSETQRNKGNFPGRFSGRQFSNSRSEMNVSTLELGDSALYLCASSFRSGADGYTFGSGTRLTVV.

This clonotype came up many times. The chain links TRBV6-6 to TRBJ2-7; 9 bases are a match to TRBD2. With 0 bases clipped from V and 0 bases from J, the junction kept 6 bases outside the gene matches. CDR3 size: 17 residues. The germline CDR1 and CDR2 sequences are MNHNY and SVGAGI (reference sequence). This CDR3 reads CASSYSTSGQSSYEQYF. As DNA, the CDR3 is TGTGCCAGCAGTTACTCGACTAGCGGACAGAGCTCCTACGAGCAGTACTTC.

This clonotype was observed at least ten times. The chain recombines TRBV20-1 with TRBJ2-7, with D perhaps assigned TRBD1 or TRBD2 (5 bases each). Between the trimmed V and J ends, which lost 4 bases and 3 bases, there was a span of 10 bases. CDR3 size: 12 residues. The germline V gene has CDR1 DFQATT and CDR2 SNEGSKA (reference sequence). DNA for the CDR3: TGCAGTGCTAAGGGACCGTACTACGAGCAGTACTTC. Protein: CSAKGPYYEQYF.

A note on this clonotype: A read error likely explains this, since a far larger clone differs by one base. The CDR3 is CASSPLRGSTYEQFF. CDR3 in DNA: TGTGCCAGCAGCCCTCTACGTGGATCTACCTACGAGCAGTTCTTC. The J gene is TRBJ2-1, the V gene TRBV11-1; no firm D call. In germline, CDR1 is SGHAT, CDR2 FQDESV (reference sequence). The CDR3 has 15 amino acids. Trimming pared 5 bases from V and 10 bases from J, leaving 21 bases between.